This T cell receptor beta chain is from a study of blood T cells in healthy people across ages. This clonotype has more than one count but fewer than ten. The CDR3 sequence is 19 residues long. Together with a sample-barcoded 5' primer, a J-beta primer mix was included in a second PCR lasting roughly 6 to 12 cycles. A single record per CDR3 protein comes from TCRdb applying MiXCR to the 5' RACE reads. The table lists 700,000 to 850,000 distinct CDR3 sequences, about 53% of them singletons. The specimen was blood. This receptor was identified in a man at least 80 years old in good health. This chain uses TRBV21-1 with TRBJ2-1; TRBD2 reflects the table's D call only, with no check against the DNA. TRBV21-1 is classified as a pseudogene. CDR3 loop: CASSRSTSGAISSYNEQFF. CDR3 coding DNA: TGTGCCAGCAGCAGGTCGACTAGCGGAGCCATTAGCTCCTACAATGAGCAGTTCTTC.